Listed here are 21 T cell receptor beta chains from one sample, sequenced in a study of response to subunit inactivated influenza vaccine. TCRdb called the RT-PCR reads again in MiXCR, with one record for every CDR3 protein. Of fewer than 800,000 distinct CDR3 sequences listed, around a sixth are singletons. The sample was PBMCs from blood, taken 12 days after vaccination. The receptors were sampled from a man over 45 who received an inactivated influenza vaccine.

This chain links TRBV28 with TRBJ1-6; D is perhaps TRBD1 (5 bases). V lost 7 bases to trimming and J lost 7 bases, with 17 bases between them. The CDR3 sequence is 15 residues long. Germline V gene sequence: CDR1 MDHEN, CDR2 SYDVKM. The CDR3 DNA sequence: TGTGCCAGCACCTCTATGGGGGAGGAAAATTCACCCCTCCACTTT. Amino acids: CASTSMGEENSPLHF.

The CDR3 reads CASSLAGGSYNSPLHF. CDR3 nucleotide sequence: TGTGCCAGCAGCTTAGCAGGGGGCTCCTATAATTCACCCCTCCACTTT. The J gene is TRBJ1-6, the V gene TRBV7-2, with D tentatively TRBD1 (6 bases). The V and J ends lost 0 bases and 0 bases respectively, with 6 bases between them. This CDR3 contains 16 residues. Germline V gives CDR1 SGHTA, CDR2 FQGNSA.

CDR3 in DNA: TGTGCCAGCAGCTTAGCTACCATAAGCTCCTACAATGAGCAGTTCTTC. Translated: CASSLATISSYNEQFF. This chain links TRBV7-2 with TRBJ2-1; D is ambiguous. Germline V gene data show CDR1 as SGHTA and CDR2 as FQGNSA. Trimming took 0 bases from V and 0 from J, leaving 9 bases between them. This CDR3 contains 16 residues.

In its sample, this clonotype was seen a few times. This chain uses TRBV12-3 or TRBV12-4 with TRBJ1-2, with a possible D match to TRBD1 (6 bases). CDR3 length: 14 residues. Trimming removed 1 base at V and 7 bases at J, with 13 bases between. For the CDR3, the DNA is TGTGCCAGCAGTTTAGGTGCAGGGGCTCCTGGCTACACCTTC. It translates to CASSLGAGAPGYTF.

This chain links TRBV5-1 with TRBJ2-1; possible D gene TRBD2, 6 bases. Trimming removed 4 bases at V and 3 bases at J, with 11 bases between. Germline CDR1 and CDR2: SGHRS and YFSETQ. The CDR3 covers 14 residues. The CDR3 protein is CASSVGGNYNEQFF. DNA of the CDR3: TGCGCCAGCAGCGTGGGCGGGAACTACAATGAGCAGTTCTTC.

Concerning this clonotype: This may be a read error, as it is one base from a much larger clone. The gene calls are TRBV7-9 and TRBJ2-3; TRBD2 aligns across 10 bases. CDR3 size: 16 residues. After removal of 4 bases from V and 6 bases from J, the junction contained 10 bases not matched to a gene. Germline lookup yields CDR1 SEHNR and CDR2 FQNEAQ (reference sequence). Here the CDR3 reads CASSYMKRGGADTQYF. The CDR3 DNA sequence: TGTGCCAGCAGCTATATGAAGCGGGGGGGTGCTGATACGCAGTATTTT.

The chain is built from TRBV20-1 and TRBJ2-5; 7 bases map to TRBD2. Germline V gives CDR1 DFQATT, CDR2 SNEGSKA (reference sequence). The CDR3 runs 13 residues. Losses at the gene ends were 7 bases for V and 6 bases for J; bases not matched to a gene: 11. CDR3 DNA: TGCAGTGTTTCATCGGGCGGGGGAAAGACCCAGTACTTC. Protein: CSVSSGGGKTQYF.

CDR3 protein: CASSPGVTANQPQHF. The CDR3 DNA reads as TGTGCCAGCAGTCCCGGGGTGACGGCAAATCAGCCCCAGCATTTT. The V gene is TRBV12-3 or TRBV12-4, the J gene TRBJ1-5, with D uncertain. The CDR3 is 15 residues long. Trimming took off 5 bases at V and 4 bases at J, with 15 bases between the two ends.

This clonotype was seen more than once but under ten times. The CDR3 nucleotides read TGTGCCAGCAGTGAATCGGGGGGGCAGAACCCCTATACGCAGTATTTT. Translating gives CASSESGGQNPYTQYF. V and J are TRBV25-1 and TRBJ2-3, with TRBD2 identical over 8 bases. The CDR3 covers 16 residues. V gave up 1 base and J gave up 7 bases; unmatched junction bases: 10. CDR1 is MGHDK, CDR2 SYGVNS, per germline.

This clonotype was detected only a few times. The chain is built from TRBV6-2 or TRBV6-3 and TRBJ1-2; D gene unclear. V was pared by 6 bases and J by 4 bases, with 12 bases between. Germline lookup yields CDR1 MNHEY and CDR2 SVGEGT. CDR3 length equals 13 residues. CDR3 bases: TGTGCCAGCAGCTCCGTGGCAGGCTATGGCTACACCTTC. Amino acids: CASSSVAGYGYTF.

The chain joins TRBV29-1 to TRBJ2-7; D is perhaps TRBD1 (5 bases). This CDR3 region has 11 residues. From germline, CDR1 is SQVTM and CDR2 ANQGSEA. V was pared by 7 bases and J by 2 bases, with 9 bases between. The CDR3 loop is CSAGHTYEQYF. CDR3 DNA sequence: TGCAGCGCCGGACACACCTACGAGCAGTACTTC.

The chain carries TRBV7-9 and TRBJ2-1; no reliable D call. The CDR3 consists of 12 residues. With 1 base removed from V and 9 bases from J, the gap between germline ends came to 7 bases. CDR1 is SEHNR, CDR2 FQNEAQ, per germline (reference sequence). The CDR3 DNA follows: TGTGCCAGCAGCTTAGACTTCACTGAGCAGTTCTTC. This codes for CASSLDFTEQFF.

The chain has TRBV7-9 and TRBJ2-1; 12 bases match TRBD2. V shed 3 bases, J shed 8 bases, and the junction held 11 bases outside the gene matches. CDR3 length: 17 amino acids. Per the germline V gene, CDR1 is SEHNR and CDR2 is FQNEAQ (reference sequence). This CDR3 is CASSFSSGRATGHEQFF. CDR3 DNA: TGTGCCAGCAGCTTTTCTAGCGGGAGGGCGACAGGTCATGAGCAGTTCTTC.

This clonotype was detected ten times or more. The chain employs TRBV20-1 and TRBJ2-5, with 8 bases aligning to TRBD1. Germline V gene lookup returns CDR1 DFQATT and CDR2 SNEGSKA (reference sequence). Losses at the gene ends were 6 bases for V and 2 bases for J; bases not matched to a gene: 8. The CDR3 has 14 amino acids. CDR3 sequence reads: CSAISRGRQETQYF. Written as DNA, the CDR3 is TGCAGTGCAATCTCCAGGGGGCGGCAAGAGACCCAGTACTTC.

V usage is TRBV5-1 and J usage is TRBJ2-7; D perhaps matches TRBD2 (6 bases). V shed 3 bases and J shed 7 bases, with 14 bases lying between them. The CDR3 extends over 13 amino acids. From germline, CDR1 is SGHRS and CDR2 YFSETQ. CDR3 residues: CASSSEGLSEQYF. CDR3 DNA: TGCGCCAGCAGCTCAGAGGGACTTTCGGAGCAGTACTTC.

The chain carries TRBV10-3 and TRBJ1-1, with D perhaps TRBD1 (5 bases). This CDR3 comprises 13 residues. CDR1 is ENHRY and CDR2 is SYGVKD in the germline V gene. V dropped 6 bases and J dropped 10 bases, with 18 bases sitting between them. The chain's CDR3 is CAISGTALERAFF. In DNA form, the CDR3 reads TGTGCCATCAGCGGGACCGCTTTGGAGCGAGCTTTCTTT.

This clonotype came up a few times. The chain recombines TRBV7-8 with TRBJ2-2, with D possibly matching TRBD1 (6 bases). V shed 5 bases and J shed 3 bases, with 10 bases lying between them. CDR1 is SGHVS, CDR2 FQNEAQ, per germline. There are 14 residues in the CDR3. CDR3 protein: CASSPGTYTGELFF. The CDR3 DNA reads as TGTGCCAGCAGCCCCGGGACATACACCGGGGAGCTGTTTTTT.

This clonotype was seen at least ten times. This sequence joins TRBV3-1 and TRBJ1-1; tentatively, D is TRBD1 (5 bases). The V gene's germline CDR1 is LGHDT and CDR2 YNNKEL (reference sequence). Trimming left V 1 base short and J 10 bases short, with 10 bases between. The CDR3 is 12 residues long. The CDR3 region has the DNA TGTGCCAGCAGCCAAGGGGGACGAGGAGCTTTCTTT. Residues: CASSQGGRGAFF. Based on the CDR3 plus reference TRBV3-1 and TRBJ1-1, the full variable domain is DTAVSQTPKYLVTQMGNDKSIKCEQNLGHDTMYWYKQDSKKFLKIMFSYNNKELIINETVPNRFSPKSPDKAHLNLHINSLELGDSAVYFCASSQGGRGAFFGQGTRLTVV.

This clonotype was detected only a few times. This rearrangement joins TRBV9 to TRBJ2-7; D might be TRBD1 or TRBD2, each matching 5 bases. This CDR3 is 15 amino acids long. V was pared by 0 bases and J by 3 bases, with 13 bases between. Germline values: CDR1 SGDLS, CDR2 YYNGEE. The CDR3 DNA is TGTGCCAGCAGCGTAGCTCAGGGACCGATCTACGAGCAGTACTTC. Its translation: CASSVAQGPIYEQYF.

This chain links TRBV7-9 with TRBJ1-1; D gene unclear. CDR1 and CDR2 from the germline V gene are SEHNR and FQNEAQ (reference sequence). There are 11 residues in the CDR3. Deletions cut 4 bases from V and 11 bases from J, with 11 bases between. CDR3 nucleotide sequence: TGTGCCAGCAGCTCGGGAAGTGTGGCTTTCTTT. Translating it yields CASSSGSVAFF.

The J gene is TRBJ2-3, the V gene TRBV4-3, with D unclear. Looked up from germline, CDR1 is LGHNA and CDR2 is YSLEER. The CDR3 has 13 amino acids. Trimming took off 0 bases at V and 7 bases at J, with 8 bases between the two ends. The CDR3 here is CASSQDTLNTQYF. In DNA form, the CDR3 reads TGCGCCAGCAGCCAAGATACGTTGAATACGCAGTATTTT.